This TCR beta chain was found in a study of early T cells in non-severe SARS-CoV-2 infection. About the study: Chains were not paired, and sequencing was done on bulk RNA from unsorted whole blood.

The CDR3 is made up of 11 amino acids. Germline CDR1 is SQVTM and CDR2 is ANQGSEA. Points on this clonotype: Its antigen is still unknown.

Overall study findings and caveats: Missing private and CD4 specificities, VDJdb matching favored anti-spike CD8 responses.

Attachment of unique molecular identifiers was made to individual cDNA molecules. TCRdb recomputed calls from the 5' RACE reads with MiXCR, one row per CDR3 protein. The table lists about 49,000 distinct CDR3 sequences, over 3.5% of them singletons. This rearrangement joins TRBV29-1 to TRBJ2-1, with D perhaps matching TRBD2 (6 bases). This clonotype was obtained from an adult who was a healthcare worker with PCR-confirmed SARS-CoV-2 infection or an uninfected control (not recorded which). Sequenced material: whole blood. The CDR3: CGGLTYNEQFF. CDR3 nucleotides: TGCGGGGGACTTACCTACAATGAGCAGTTCTTC.